This T cell receptor (beta chain) was identified during a study of cytomegalovirus exposure and HLA in healthy donors. On the study more broadly: As an earlier analysis found, some 170 million T cells yielded around 110 million unique TCR beta sequences. Study-wide points: Associated with HLA alleles at 0.05 false discovery rate in a later analysis were 16,951 TCR beta sequences. Generally TCR sequences proved uncommon, though certain public TCRs appeared in numerous donors.

Concerning this clone: What it binds is unknown.

Germline CDR1 SGHDT, CDR2 YYEEEE. The ends were cut back, 2 bases at V and 5 bases at J, with 3 bases in the middle. This CDR3 has 11 amino acids. 60 Vbeta and 13 Jbeta primers were used in PCR. Clones were read by immunoSEQ multiplex PCR, and TCRdb kept only the in-frame ones, dropping some. The specimen's table records about 120,000 clones. The clonotype originates from a woman aged 40 to 50 in good health and CMV-seropositive. What was sequenced was PBMCs. The chain joins TRBV5-6 to TRBJ2-3; D uncertain. In nucleotides, the CDR3 is TGTGCCAGCAGCTTCTTAGATACGCAGTATTTT. Its translation: CASSFLDTQYF.